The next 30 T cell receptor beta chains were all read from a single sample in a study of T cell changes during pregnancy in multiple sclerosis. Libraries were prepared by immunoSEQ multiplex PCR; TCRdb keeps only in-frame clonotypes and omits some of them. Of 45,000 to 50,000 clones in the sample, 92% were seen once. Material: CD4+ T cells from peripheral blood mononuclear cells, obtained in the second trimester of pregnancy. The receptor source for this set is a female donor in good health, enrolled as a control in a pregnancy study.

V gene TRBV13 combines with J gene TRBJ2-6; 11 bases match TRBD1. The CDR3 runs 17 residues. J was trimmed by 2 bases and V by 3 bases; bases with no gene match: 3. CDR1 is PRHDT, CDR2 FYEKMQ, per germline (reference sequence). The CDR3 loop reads CASSFGQGATGANVLTF. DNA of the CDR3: TGTGCCAGCAGCTTCGGACAGGGGGCAACTGGGGCCAACGTCCTGACTTTC.

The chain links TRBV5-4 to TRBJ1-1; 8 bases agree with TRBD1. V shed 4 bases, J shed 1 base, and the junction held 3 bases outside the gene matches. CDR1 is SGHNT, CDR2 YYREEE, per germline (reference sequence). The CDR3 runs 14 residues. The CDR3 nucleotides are TGTGCCAGCAGCGTTGGACAGGGGAACACTGAAGCTTTCTTT. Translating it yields CASSVGQGNTEAFF.

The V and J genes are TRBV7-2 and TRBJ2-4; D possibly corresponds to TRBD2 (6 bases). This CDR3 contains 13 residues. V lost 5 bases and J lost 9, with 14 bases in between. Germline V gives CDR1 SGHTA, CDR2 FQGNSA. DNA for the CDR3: TGTGCCAGCAGCGCATCGGGGGTAGGCATTCAGTACTTC. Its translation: CASSASGVGIQYF.

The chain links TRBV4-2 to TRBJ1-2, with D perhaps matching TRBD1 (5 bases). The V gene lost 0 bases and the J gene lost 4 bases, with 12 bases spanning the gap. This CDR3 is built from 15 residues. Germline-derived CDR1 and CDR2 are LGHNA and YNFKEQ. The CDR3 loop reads CASSQEMSGVYGYTF. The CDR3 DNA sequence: TGTGCCAGCAGCCAAGAAATGTCGGGGGTCTATGGCTACACCTTC.

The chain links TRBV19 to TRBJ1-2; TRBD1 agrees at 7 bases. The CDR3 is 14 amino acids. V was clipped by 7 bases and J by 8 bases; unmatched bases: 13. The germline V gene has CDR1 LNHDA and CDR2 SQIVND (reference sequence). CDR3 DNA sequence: TGTGCCAGTACCTATCCCACAGGGGAAAGAGGCTACACCTTC. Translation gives CASTYPTGERGYTF.

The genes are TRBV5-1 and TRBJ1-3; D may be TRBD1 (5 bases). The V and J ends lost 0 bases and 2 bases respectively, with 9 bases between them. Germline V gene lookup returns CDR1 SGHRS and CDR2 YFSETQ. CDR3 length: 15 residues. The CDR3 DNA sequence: TGCGCCAGCAGCTTGGGACAGTTAACTGGAAACACCATATATTTT. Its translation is CASSLGQLTGNTIYF.

In DNA form, the CDR3 reads TGTGCCACAAAAATAGCGGGGGGCGTACGAGATACGCAGTATTTT. It codes for CATKIAGGVRDTQYF. The chain combines TRBV6-5 with TRBJ2-3; 10 nucleotides match TRBD2. Losses at the gene ends were 10 bases for V and 5 bases for J; bases not matched to a gene: 12. The V gene's germline CDR1 is MNHEY and CDR2 SVGAGI. The CDR3 covers 15 residues.

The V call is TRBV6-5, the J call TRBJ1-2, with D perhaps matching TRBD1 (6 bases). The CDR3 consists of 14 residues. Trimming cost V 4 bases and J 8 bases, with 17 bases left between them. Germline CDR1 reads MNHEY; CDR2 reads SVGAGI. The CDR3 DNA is TGTGCCAGCAGTTTCTCGGGACACCCGTCGGGCTACACCTTC. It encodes CASSFSGHPSGYTF.

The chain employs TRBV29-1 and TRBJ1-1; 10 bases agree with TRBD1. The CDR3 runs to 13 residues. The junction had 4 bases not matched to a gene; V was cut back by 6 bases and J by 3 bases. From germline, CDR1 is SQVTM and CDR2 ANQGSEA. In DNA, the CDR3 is TGCAGCGTAGTGGACAGGGGGTACACTGAAGCTTTCTTT. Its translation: CSVVDRGYTEAFF. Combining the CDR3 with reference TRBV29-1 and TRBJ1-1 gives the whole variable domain SAVISQKPSRDICQRGTSLTIQCQVDSQVTMMFWYRQQPGQSLTLIATANQGSEATYESGFVIDKFPISRPNLTFSTLTVSNMSPEDSSIYLCSVVDRGYTEAFFGQGTRLTVV.

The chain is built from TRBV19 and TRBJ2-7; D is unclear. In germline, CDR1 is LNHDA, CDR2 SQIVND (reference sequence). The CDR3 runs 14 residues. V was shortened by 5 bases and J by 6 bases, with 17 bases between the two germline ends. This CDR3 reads CASSPQVLSTEQYF. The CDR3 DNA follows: TGTGCCAGTAGTCCTCAAGTGCTTAGTACCGAGCAGTACTTC.

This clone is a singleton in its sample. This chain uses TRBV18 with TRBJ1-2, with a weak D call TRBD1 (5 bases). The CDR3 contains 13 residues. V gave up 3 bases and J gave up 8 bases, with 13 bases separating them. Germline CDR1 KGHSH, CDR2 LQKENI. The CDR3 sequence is CASSPAGEGGYTF. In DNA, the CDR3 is TGTGCCAGCTCACCGGCGGGGGAAGGCGGCTACACCTTC.

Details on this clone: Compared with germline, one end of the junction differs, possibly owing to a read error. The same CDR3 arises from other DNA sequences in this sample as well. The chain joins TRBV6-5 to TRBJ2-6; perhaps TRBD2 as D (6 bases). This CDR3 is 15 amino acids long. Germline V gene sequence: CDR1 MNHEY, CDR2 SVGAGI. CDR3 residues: CASSRRGTGANVLTF. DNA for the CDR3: TGTGCCAGCAGTCGGCGGGGTACTGGGGCCAATGTCCTGACTTTC.

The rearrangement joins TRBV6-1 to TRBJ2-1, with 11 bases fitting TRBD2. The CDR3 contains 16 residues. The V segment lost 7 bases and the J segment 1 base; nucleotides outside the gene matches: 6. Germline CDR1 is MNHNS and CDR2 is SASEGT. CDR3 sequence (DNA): TGTGCCAGCAATGTAGCGGGGGGGCGGTCCTACAATGAGCAGTTCTTC. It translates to CASNVAGGRSYNEQFF.

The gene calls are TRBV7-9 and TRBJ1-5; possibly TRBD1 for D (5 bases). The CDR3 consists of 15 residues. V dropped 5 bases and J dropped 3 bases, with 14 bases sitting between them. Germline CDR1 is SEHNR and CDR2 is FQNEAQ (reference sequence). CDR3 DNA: TGTGCCAGCAGCAGGCAGCTGACAGACAATCAGCCCCAGCATTTT. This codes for CASSRQLTDNQPQHF.

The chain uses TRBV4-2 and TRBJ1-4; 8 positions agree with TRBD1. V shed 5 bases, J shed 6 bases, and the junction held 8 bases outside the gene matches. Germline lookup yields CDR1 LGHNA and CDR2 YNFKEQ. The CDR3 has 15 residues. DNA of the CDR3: TGTGCCAGCAGCGCCTCGGCAGGGGGCGATGAAAAACTGTTTTTT. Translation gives CASSASAGGDEKLFF.

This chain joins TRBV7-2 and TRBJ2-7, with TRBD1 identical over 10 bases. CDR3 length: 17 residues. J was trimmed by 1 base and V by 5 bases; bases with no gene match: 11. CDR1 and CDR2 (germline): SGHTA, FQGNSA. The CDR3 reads CASSRLDRGVVSYEQYF. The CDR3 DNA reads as TGTGCCAGCAGCCGCTTGGACAGGGGGGTTGTATCCTACGAGCAGTACTTC.

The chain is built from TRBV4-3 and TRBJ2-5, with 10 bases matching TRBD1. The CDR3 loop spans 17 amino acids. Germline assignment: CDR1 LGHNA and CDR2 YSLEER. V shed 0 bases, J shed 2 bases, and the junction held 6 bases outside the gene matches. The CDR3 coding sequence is TGCGCCAGCAGCCAAGACGGACCGGGACAGGGGCAAGAGACCCAGTACTTC. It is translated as CASSQDGPGQGQETQYF.

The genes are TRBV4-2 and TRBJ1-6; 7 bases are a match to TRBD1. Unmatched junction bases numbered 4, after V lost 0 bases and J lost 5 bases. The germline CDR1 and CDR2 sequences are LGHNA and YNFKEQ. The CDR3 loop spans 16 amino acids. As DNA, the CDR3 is TGTGCCAGCAGCCAAGAGGCGACAGGGCATAATTCACCCCTCCACTTT. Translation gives CASSQEATGHNSPLHF.

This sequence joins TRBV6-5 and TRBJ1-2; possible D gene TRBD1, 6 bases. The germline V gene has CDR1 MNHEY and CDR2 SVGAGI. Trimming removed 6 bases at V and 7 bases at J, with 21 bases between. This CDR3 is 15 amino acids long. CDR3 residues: CASSPEGGAVSGYTF. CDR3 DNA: TGTGCCAGCAGCCCCGAAGGGGGGGCTGTTAGTGGCTACACCTTC.

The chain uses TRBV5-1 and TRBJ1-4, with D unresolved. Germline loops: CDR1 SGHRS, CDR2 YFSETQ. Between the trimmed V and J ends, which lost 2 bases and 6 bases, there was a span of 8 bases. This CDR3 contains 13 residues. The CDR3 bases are TGCGCCAGCAGCTTTAGCGCTGATGAAAAACTGTTTTTT. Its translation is CASSFSADEKLFF.

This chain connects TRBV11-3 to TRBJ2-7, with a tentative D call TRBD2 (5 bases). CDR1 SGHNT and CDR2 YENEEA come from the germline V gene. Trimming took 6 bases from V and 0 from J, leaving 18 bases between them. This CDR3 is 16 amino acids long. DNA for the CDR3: TGTGCCAGCAGTTCCAGACCCGGGGATTCCTCCTACGAGCAGTACTTC. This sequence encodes CASSSRPGDSSYEQYF.

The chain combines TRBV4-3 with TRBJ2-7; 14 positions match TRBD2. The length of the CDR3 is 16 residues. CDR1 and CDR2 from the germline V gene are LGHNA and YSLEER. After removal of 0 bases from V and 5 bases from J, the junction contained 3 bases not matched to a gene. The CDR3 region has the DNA TGCGCCAGCAGCCAAGATGGGACTAGCGGGGGAAACGAGCAGTACTTC. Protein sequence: CASSQDGTSGGNEQYF.

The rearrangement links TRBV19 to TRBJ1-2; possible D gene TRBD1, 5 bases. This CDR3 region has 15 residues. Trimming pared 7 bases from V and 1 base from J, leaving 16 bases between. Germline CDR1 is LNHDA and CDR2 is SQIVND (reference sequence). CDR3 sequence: CASIPPGGGNYGYTF. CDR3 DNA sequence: TGTGCCAGTATCCCTCCGGGGGGAGGTAACTATGGCTACACCTTC.

The CDR3 region is CASSTLSGANVLTF. CDR3 nucleotide sequence: TGTGCCAGTAGTACCCTCTCTGGGGCCAACGTCCTGACTTTC. The V call is TRBV19, the J call TRBJ2-6; D is uncertain. Trimming took 4 bases from V and 0 from J, leaving 4 bases between them. The CDR3 has 14 residues. Per the germline V gene, CDR1 is LNHDA and CDR2 is SQIVND (reference sequence).

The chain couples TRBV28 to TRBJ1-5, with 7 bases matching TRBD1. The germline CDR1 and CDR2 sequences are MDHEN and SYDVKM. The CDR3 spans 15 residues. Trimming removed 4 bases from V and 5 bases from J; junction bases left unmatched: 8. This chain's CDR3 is CASSYGQVHYQPQHF. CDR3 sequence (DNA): TGTGCCAGCAGTTATGGACAGGTTCACTATCAGCCCCAGCATTTT.

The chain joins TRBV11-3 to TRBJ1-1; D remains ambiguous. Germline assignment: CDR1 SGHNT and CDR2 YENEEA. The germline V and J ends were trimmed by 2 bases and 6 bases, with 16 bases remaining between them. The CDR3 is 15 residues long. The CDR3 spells CASSLIPAALAEAFF. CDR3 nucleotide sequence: TGTGCCAGCAGCTTAATACCCGCCGCGTTGGCTGAAGCTTTCTTT.

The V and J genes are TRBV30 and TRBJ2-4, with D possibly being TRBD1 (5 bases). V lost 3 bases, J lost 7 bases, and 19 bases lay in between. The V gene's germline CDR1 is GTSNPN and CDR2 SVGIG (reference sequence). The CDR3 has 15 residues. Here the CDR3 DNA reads TGTGCCTGGAGCCCCCCCCCAGGGAATGAGAACATTCAGTACTTC. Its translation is CAWSPPPGNENIQYF.

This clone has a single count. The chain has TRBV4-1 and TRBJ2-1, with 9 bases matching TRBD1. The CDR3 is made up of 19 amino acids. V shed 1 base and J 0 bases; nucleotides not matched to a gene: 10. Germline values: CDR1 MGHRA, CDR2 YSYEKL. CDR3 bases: TGCGCCAGCAGCCAAGTCCCGGGACAGGGATCGGGCTCCTACAATGAGCAGTTCTTC. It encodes CASSQVPGQGSGSYNEQFF.

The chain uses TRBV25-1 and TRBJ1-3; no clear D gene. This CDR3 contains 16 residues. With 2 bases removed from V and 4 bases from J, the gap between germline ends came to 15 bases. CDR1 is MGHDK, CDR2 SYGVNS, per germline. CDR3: CASSEGWERRGNTIYF. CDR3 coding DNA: TGTGCCAGCAGTGAAGGATGGGAGCGAAGGGGAAACACCATATATTTT. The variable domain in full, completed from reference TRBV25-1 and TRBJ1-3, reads EADIYQTPRYLVIGTGKKITLECSQTMGHDKMYWYQQDPGMELHLIHYSYGVNSTEKGDLSSESTVSRIRTEHFPLTLESARPSHTSQYLCASSEGWERRGNTIYFGEGSWLTVV.

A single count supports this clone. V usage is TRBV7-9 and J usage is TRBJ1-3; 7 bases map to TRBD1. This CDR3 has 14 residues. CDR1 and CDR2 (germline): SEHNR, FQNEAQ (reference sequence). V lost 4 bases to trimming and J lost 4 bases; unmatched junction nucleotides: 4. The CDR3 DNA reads TGTGCCAGCAGCTGGTCAGGGGGAGGAAACACCATATATTTT. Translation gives CASSWSGGGNTIYF.